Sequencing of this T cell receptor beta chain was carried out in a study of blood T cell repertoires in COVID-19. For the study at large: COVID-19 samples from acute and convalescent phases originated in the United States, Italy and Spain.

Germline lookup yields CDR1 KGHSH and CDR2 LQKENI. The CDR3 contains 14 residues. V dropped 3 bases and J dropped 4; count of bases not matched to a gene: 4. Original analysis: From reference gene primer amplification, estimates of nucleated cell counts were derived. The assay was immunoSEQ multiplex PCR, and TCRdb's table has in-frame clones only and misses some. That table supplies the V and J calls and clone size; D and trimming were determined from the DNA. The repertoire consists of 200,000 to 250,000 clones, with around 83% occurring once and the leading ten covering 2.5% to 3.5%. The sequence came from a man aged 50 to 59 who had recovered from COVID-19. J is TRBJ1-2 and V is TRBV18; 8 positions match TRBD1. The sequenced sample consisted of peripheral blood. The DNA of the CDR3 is TGTGCCAGCTCACCCCAAGACAGGGGCTATGGCTACACCTTC. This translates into CASSPQDRGYGYTF.